This T cell receptor beta chain was sequenced for a study of human T cells and chemical hapten exposure. This clonotype was counted ten times or more. One end of the junction varies from germline; a read error may be responsible. CDR1 SSHAT and CDR2 FNYEAQ come from the germline V gene (reference sequence). This CDR3 spans 16 amino acids. Unique molecular identifiers were linked by the library to individual cDNA molecules. MiXCR, applied by TCRdb to the RACE reads, yields one record per CDR3 protein. The sample includes around 47,000 distinct CDR3 sequences, 3% to 4.5% of them seen just once. Time point reported: healthy volunteer bleed at 6 weeks. Blood, whole and unfractionated, served as the source for total RNA extraction.

The chain couples TRBV7-7 to TRBJ2-5; D might be TRBD1 (6 bases). The receptor was derived from a human donor in good health. Some clones in this sample may be carry-over from other donors' samples. The sequenced sample consisted of whole blood. CDR3 in DNA: TGTGCTAGCAGCTTCGGAAGGCCGGGACAAGGAGAGACCCAGTACTTC. The encoded protein is CASSFGRPGQGETQYF.